This T cell receptor (beta chain) came from a study of cytomegalovirus exposure and HLA in healthy donors. With 0 bases removed from V and 0 bases from J, the gap between germline ends came to 11 bases. Germline V gene sequence: CDR1 ENHRY, CDR2 SYGVKD. The CDR3 totals 16 residues. Data came from immunoSEQ multiplex PCR; TCRdb stores just in-frame clones and leaves some out. The repertoire holds tens of thousands of clones, roughly 87% seen once, with roughly 8.4% in the top ten. The clonotype was recovered from a woman under 30 in good health and CMV-seropositive. The chain uses TRBV10-3 and TRBJ1-2; D may be TRBD1 (6 bases). Sequenced input: PBMCs. The CDR3 DNA reads TGTGCCATCAGTGAGTCTGGACAGCGACCTAACTATGGCTACACCTTC. This gives the protein CAISESGQRPNYGYTF.